The clone carrying this TCR beta chain was observed at least ten times. Antigen: not known. The data are from a study of CD8 T cells in ankylosing spondylitis. Study-wide points: In ankylosing spondylitis patients, matched synovial fluid reportedly showed significant enrichment of disease-linked clones. CD8+ disease-linked clones were present at relatively low frequencies in blood. In the blood and synovial fluid of reactive arthritis, some motif variants had been previously reported. It appeared that ankylosing spondylitis blood was characterized by a TCR beta motif of several highly homologous variants.

Researchers built TCR beta libraries using quantitative 5'-RACE with molecular barcodes. TCRdb re-called the 5' RACE reads with MiXCR, one entry per CDR3 protein. The data show about 510,000 distinct CDR3 sequences, over 4% seen once. Per germline, CDR1 SGHRS and CDR2 YFSETQ. This CDR3 has 15 amino acids. V was clipped by 4 bases and J by 6 bases; unmatched bases: 5. V usage is TRBV5-1 and J usage is TRBJ1-5; the match to TRBD1 covers 12 bases. The sequence came from a male donor with ankylosing spondylitis. The sequencing sample was made of blood, either unsorted or a sorted T cell fraction (not recorded which). The CDR3 DNA reads TGCGCCAGCAGCCCCGGGACAGGGGGCTTTCAGCCCCAGCATTTT. Translated: CASSPGTGGFQPQHF. Drawing the rest from reference TRBV5-1 and TRBJ1-5, the complete variable domain is KAGVTQTPRYLIKTRGQQVTLSCSPISGHRSVSWYQQTPGQGLQFLFEYFSETQRNKGNFPGRFSGRQFSNSRSEMNVSTLELGDSALYLCASSPGTGGFQPQHFGDGTRLSIL.